This T cell receptor beta chain was observed in a study of monozygotic twins with cystic fibrosis. Germline V gives CDR1 SGHDT, CDR2 YYEEEE. CDR3 length: 11 amino acids. Trimming left V 4 bases short and J 4 bases short, with 5 bases between. The study, taken as a whole, reports: J usage was most co-twin-similar in 8 of 16 pairs, V in 13. Unrelated CF individuals shared fewer identical clonotypes than monozygotic CF twins. In this small cohort, shared CDR3 numbers showed no association with age, concordance or disease severity.

TCRdb keeps only in-frame clones here, not all; method: immunoSEQ multiplex PCR. The sample has over 25,000 clones, 92% seen once. As concerns this clone: Its antigen remains unknown.

Sequences were obtained from blood. This chain joins TRBV5-6 and TRBJ2-5; TRBD2 is a possible D gene (5 bases). The TCR originated in a girl aged 2-15 years with cystic fibrosis. The CDR3 nucleotides are TGTGCCAGCAGCGAGGGAGAGACCCAGTACTTC. Protein product: CASSEGETQYF.